Listed here is a single T cell receptor beta chain. CDR3 length: 14 amino acids. V lost 2 bases and J lost 9, with 16 bases in between. Per germline, CDR1 LNHDA and CDR2 SQIVND (reference sequence). This specimen comes from a study of OX40 agonist ivuxolimab in advanced cancers. Profiling relied on immunoSEQ multiplex PCR, and the TCRdb table lists in-frame clones only, not all of them. The repertoire has about 100,000 clones, around 93% of them found once; the top ten carry approximately 0.58%. The chain couples TRBV19 to TRBJ1-2; TRBD1 is a possible D gene (5 bases). This material consisted of CD4+ or CD8+ T cells sorted from blood, taken in a trial of the OX40 agonist ivuxolimab. This receptor was taken from an adult with an advanced solid tumor such as melanoma, head and neck, liver or kidney cancer. CDR3 nucleotides: TGTGCCAGTAGTATATTAACAGGAAGTATGAGCTACACCTTC. This gives the protein CASSILTGSMSYTF.